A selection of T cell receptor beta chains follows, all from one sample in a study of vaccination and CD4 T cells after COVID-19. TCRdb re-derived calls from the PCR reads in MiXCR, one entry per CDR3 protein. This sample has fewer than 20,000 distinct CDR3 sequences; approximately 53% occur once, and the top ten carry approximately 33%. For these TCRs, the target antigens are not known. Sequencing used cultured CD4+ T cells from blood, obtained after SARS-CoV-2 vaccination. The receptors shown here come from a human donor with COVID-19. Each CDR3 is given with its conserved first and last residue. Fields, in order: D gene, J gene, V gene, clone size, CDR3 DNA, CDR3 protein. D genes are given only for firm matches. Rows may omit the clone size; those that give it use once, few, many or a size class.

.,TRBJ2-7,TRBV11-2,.,TGTGCCAGCAGCTTAGAGGCCGGGACTGGGACCTACGAGCAGTACTTC,CASSLEAGTGTYEQYF
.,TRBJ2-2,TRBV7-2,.,TGTGCCAGCAGCCCCTATGGGACCGGGGAGCTGTTTTTT,CASSPYGTGELFF
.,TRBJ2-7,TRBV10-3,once,TGTGCCATCAGTGAGTCGGCTGGTCGCCCTCCCTACGAGCAGTACTTC,CAISESAGRPPYEQYF
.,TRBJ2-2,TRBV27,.,TGTGCCAGCAGTTTTTATAGAACGAACACCGGGGAGCTGTTTTTT,CASSFYRTNTGELFF
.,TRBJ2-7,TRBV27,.,TGTGCCAGCAGTTTAGGGGCAGGTTCCTACGAGCAGTACTTC,CASSLGAGSYEQYF
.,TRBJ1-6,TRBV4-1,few,TGCGCCAGCAGCCAAGAGAACAGGCCAGATTCACCCCTCCACTTT,CASSQENRPDSPLHF
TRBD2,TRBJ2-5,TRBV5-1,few,TGCGCCAGCAGCGGAGCGGGGGGGAGTATGGAGACCCAGTACTTC,CASSGAGGSMETQYF
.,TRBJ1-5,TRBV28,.,TGTGCCAGTTATTGGGGGGCCGGGCAGCCCCAGCATTTT,CASYWGAGQPQHF
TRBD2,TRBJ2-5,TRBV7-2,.,TGTGCCAGCAGCTTAGTGCGGCGGGGGGGAGAGACCCAGTACTTC,CASSLVRRGGETQYF
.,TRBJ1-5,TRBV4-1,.,TGCGCCAGCAGCCAAGGGCAGGGAGGCAATCAGCCCCAGCATTTT,CASSQGQGGNQPQHF
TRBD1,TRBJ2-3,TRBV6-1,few,TGTGCCAGCAGTCGCGGGGGACAGGGGGCAAGGGGCACAGATACGCAGTATTTT,CASSRGGQGARGTDTQYF
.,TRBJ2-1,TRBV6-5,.,TGTGCCAGCAGTTACGTCCAGGGGTTTAAGTTCTTC,CASSYVQGFKFF
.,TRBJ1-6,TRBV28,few,TGTGCCAGTAGAGGCGAGGCGGATTCACCCCTCCACTTT,CASRGEADSPLHF
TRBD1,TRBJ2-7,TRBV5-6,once,TGTGCCAGCAGCCCCGGATGGGGACAGACCTCCTACGAGCAGTACTTC,CASSPGWGQTSYEQYF